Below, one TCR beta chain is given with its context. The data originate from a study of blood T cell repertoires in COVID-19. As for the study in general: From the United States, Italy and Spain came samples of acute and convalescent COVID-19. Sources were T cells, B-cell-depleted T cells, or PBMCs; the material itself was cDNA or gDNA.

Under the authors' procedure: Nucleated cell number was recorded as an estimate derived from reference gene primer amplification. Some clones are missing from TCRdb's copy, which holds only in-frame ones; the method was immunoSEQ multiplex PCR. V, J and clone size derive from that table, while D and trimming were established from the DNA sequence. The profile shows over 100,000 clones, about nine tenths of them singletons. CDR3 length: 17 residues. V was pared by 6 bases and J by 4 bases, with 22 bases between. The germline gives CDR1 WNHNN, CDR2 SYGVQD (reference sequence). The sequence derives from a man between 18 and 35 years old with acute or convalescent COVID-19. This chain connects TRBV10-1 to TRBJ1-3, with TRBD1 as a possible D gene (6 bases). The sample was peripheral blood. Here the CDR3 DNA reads TGCGCCAGCAGGGGGGGGCCCCGGGACATCTCGGGAAACACCATATATTTT. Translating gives CASRGGPRDISGNTIYF.